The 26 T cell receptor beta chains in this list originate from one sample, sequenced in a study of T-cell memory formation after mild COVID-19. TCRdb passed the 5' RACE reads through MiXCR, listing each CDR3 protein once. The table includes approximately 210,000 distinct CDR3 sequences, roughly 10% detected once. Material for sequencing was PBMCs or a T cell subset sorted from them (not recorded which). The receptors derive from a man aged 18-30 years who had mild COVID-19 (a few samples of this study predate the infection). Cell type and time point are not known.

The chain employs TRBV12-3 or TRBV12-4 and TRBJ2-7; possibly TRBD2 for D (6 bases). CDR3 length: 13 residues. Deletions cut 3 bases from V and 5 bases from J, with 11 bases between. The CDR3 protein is CASSFRWGDEQYF. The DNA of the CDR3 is TGTGCCAGCAGTTTCCGGTGGGGGGACGAGCAGTACTTC.

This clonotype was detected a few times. For the CDR3, the DNA is TGTGCCAGCAGGCCAGGGGGGCGCGTCTATGGCTACACCTTC. This sequence encodes CASRPGGRVYGYTF. The chain couples TRBV6-6 to TRBJ1-2; 7 bases agree with TRBD1. V was pared by 6 bases and J by 4 bases, with 8 bases of the junction left unmatched. From germline, CDR1 is MNHNY and CDR2 SVGAGI (reference sequence). The CDR3 extends over 14 amino acids.

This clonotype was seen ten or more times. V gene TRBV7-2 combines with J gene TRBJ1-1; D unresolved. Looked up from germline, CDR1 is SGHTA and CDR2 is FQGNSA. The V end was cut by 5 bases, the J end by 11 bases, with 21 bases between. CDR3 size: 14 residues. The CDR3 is CASSLQLDDPRAFF. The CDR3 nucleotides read TGTGCCAGCAGCCTACAGCTTGACGACCCTCGTGCTTTCTTT.

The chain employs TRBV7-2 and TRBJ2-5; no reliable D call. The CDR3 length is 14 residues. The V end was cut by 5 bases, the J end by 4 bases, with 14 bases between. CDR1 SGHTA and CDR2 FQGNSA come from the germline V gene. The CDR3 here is CASSPFYGRETQYF. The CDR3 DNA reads TGTGCCAGCAGCCCGTTCTACGGGCGAGAGACCCAGTACTTC.

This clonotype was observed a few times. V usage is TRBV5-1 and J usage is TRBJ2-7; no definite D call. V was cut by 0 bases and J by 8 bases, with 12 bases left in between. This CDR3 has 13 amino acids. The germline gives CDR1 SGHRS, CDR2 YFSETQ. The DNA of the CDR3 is TGCGCCAGCAGCTTGGGATCGAACGAGAAGCAGTACGTC. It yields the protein CASSLGSNEKQYV.

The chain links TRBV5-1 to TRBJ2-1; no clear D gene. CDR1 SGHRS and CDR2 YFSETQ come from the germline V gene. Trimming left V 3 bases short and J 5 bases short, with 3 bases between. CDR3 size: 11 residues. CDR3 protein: CASSWDNEQFF. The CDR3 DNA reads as TGCGCCAGCAGCTGGGACAATGAGCAGTTCTTC.

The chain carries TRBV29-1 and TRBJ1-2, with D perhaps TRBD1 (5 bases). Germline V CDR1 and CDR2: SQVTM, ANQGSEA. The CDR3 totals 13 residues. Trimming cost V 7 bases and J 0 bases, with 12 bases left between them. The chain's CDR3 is CSAQMTANYGYTF. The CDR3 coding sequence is TGCAGCGCCCAGATGACAGCTAACTATGGCTACACCTTC.

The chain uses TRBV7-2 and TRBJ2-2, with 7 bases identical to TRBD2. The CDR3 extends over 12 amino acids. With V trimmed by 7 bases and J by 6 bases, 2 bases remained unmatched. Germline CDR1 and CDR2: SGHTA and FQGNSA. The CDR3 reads CASTRGAGELFF. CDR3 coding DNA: TGTGCCAGCACCCGGGGGGCCGGGGAGCTGTTTTTT.

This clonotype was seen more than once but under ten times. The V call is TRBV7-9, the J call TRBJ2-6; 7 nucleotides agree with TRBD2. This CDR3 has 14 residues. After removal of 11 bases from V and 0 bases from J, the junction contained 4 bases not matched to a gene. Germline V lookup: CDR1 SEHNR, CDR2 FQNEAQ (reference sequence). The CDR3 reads CAGGGSSGANVLTF. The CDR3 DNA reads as TGTGCCGGGGGGGGGAGCTCTGGGGCCAACGTCCTGACTTTC.

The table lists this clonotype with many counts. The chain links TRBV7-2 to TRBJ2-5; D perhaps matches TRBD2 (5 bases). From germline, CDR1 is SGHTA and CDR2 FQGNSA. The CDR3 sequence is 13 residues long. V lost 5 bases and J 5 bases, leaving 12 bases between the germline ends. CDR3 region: CASSPGGGETQYF. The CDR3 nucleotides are TGTGCCAGCAGCCCTGGAGGTGGGGAGACCCAGTACTTC.

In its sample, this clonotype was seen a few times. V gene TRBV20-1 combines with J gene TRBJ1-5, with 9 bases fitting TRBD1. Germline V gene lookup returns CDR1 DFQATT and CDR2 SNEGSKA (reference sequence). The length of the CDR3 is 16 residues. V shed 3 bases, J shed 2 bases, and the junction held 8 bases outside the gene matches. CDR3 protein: CSASKVRQGGNQPQHF. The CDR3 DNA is TGCAGTGCTAGTAAGGTCCGACAGGGGGGCAATCAGCCCCAGCATTTT.

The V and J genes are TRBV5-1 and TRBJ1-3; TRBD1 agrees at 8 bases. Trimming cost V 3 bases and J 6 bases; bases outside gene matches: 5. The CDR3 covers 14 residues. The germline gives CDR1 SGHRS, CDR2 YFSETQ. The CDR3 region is CASSSGQGENTIYF. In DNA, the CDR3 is TGCGCCAGCAGCTCAGGACAGGGTGAAAACACCATATATTTT.

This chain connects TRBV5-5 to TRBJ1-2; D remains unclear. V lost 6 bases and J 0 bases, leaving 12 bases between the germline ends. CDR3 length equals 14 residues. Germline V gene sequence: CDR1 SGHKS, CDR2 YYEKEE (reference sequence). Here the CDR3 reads CASIRGSTNYGYTF. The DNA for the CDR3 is TGTGCCAGCATCAGAGGCAGTACTAACTATGGCTACACCTTC. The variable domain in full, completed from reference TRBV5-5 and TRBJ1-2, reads DAGVTQSPTHLIKTRGQQVTLRCSPISGHKSVSWYQQVLGQGPQFIFQYYEKEERGRGNFPDRFSARQFPNYSSELNVNALLLGDSALYLCASIRGSTNYGYTFGSGTRLTVV.

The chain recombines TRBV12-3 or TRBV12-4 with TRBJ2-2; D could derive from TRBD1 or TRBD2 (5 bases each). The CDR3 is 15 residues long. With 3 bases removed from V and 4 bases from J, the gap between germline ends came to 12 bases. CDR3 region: CASSFPEGPTGELFF. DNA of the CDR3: TGTGCCAGCAGTTTCCCCGAGGGACCCACCGGGGAGCTGTTTTTT.

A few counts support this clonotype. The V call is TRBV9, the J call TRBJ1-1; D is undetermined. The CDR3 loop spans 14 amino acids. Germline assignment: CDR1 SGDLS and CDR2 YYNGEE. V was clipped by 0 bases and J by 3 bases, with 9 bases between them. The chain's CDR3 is CASSVGAADTEAFF. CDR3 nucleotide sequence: TGTGCCAGCAGCGTAGGGGCAGCCGACACTGAAGCTTTCTTT.

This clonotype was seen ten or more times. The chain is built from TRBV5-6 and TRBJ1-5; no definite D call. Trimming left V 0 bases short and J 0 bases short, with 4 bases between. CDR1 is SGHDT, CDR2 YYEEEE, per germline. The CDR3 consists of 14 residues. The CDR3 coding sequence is TGTGCCAGCAGCTTGGACGGTAGCAATCAGCCCCAGCATTTT. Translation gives CASSLDGSNQPQHF.

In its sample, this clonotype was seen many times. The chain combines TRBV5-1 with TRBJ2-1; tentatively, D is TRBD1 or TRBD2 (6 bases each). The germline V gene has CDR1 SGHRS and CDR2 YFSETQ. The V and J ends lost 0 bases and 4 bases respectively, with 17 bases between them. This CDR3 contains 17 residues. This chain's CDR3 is CASSLAKGGGDYNEQFF. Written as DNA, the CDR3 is TGCGCCAGCAGCTTGGCCAAAGGAGGGGGAGATTACAATGAGCAGTTCTTC.

The CDR3 protein is CATSREGGGTEAFF. The CDR3 nucleotides are TGTGCCACCAGCAGAGAAGGAGGGGGCACTGAAGCTTTCTTT. The V gene is TRBV15, the J gene TRBJ1-1, with a possible D match to TRBD1 (6 bases). V dropped 0 bases and J dropped 4 bases, with 9 bases sitting between them. The CDR3 loop spans 14 amino acids. The germline CDR1 and CDR2 sequences are LNHNV and YYDKDF (reference sequence).

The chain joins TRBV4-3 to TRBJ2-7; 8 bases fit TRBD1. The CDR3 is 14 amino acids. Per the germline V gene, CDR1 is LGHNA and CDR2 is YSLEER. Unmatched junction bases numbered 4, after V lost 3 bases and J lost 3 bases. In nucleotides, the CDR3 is TGCGCCAGCAGCCACGCCGGGACAGGCTACGAGCAGTACTTC. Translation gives CASSHAGTGYEQYF.

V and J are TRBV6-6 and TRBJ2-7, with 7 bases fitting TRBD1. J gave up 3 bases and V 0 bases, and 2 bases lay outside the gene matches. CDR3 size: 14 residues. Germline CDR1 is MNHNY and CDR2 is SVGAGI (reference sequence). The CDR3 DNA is TGTGCCAGCAGTTACTCTAGGGACAGCTACGAGCAGTACTTC. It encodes CASSYSRDSYEQYF.

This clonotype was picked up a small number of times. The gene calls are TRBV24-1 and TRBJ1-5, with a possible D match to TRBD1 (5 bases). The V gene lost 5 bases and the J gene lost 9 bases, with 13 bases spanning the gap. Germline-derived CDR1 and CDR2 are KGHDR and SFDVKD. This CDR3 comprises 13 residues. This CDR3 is CATSVRAGGPQHF. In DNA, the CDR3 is TGTGCCACCAGTGTGCGGGCCGGGGGGCCCCAGCATTTT.

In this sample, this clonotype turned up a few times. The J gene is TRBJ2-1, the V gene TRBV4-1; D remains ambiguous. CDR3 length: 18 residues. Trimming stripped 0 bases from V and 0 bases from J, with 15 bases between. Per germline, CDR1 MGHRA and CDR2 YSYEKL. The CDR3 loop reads CASSQDHPRPSSYNEQFF. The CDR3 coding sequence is TGCGCCAGCAGCCAAGATCACCCACGACCAAGCTCCTACAATGAGCAGTTCTTC.

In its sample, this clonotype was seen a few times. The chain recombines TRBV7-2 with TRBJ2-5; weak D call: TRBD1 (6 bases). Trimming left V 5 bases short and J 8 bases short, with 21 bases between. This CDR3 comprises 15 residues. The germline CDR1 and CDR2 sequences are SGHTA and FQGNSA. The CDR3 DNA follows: TGTGCCAGCAGCAAAGGACAGATTCCGGGCAGCACCCAGTACTTC. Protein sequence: CASSKGQIPGSTQYF.

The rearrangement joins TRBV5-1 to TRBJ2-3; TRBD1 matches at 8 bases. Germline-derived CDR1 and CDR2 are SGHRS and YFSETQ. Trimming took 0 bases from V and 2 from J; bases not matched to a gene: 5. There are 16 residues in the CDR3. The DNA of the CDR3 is TGCGCCAGCAGCTTGGAGCCGGGACAGGCCACAGATACGCAGTATTTT. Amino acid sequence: CASSLEPGQATDTQYF.

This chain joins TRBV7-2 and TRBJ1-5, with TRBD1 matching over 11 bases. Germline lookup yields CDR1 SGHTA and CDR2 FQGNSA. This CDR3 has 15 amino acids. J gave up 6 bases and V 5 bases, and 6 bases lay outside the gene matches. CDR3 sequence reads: CASSGRTGGRQPQHF. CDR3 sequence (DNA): TGTGCCAGCAGCGGGAGGACAGGGGGCCGTCAGCCCCAGCATTTT.

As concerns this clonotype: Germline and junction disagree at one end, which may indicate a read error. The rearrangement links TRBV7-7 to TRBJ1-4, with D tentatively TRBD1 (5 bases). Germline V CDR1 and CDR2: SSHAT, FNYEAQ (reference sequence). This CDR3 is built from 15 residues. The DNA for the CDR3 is TGTGCTAGCAGCCCCAGCGCAGGGTATCAGGGTGAACTGTTTTTT. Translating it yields CASSPSAGYQGELFF.